Below are 17 T cell receptor beta chains sequenced from a single sample in a study of Ad26.COV2.S vaccination and SARS-CoV-2 variants. Treatment denoted: about 20 received Ad26.COV2.S at low or high dose, single or two shots; a few received placebo; per-sample allocation not given. After the first vaccine or placebo injection, samples were drawn on day 63. TCRdb keeps only in-frame clones here, not all; method: immunoSEQ multiplex PCR. Of roughly 500,000 clones in the sample, 87% were seen once. Sequencing used peripheral blood, obtained in a trial of Ad26.COV2.S vaccine versus placebo. Source of these receptors: a person aged 18-60 years who received the Ad26.COV2.S COVID-19 vaccine or a placebo.

DNA of the CDR3: TGTGCCAGCAGCAAGAGACTAGCGGGAGGCCTAATCAATGAGCAGTTCTTC. Protein product: CASSKRLAGGLINEQFF. The rearrangement links TRBV7-8 to TRBJ2-1; 13 bases line up with TRBD2. The V segment lost 5 bases and the J segment 6 bases; nucleotides outside the gene matches: 10. This CDR3 has 17 amino acids. CDR1 and CDR2 from the germline V gene are SGHVS and FQNEAQ.

This clone came up once. The chain carries TRBV10-3 and TRBJ2-5, with D maybe TRBD1 (7 bases). This CDR3 contains 14 residues. Germline V lookup: CDR1 ENHRY, CDR2 SYGVKD. The V and J ends lost 6 bases and 2 bases respectively, with 13 bases between them. The CDR3 protein is CAISAGTEQETQYF. Here the CDR3 DNA reads TGTGCCATCAGCGCGGGGACAGAACAAGAGACCCAGTACTTC.

The chain combines TRBV28 with TRBJ2-7; D not certain. Trimming cost V 4 bases and J 6 bases, with 16 bases left between them. In germline, CDR1 is MDHEN, CDR2 SYDVKM. The CDR3 extends over 14 amino acids. The CDR3 is CASSSPISGSEQYF. The CDR3, as DNA: TGTGCCAGCAGTTCACCAATATCAGGATCCGAGCAGTACTTC.

V gene TRBV10-2 combines with J gene TRBJ2-3, with TRBD2 matching 10 bases. The junction had 7 bases not matched to a gene; V was cut back by 2 bases and J by 5 bases. The CDR3 is 16 amino acids. Looked up from germline, CDR1 is WSHSY and CDR2 is SAAADI. The CDR3 protein is CASSEGSGRAVDTQYF. In DNA, the CDR3 is TGCGCCAGCAGTGAGGGCAGCGGGAGGGCCGTAGATACGCAGTATTTT.

V and J are TRBV6-4 and TRBJ1-1; 7 nucleotides line up with TRBD1. V shed 6 bases, J shed 4 bases, and the junction held 8 bases outside the gene matches. This CDR3 spans 14 amino acids. The germline gives CDR1 MRHNA, CDR2 SNTAGT. Here the CDR3 DNA reads TGTGCCAGCAGGAAGGACAGGTTGGCCACTGAAGCTTTCTTT. Translation gives CASRKDRLATEAFF.

CDR3 amino acids: CASSQVITGENYSPLHF. Here the CDR3 DNA reads TGCGCCAGCAGCCAAGTCATCACAGGGGAGAATTATTCACCCCTCCACTTT. This chain links TRBV4-3 with TRBJ1-6; TRBD1 matches 7 bases. Trimming took 1 base from V and 8 from J; bases not matched to a gene: 11. The CDR3 is made up of 17 amino acids. Germline CDR1 reads LGHNA; CDR2 reads YSLEER.

The V call is TRBV6-5, the J call TRBJ2-1; 8 bases are a match to TRBD1. The CDR3 covers 13 residues. Trimming removed 6 bases from V and 6 bases from J; junction bases left unmatched: 4. Germline CDR1 is MNHEY and CDR2 is SVGAGI. CDR3 in amino acids: CASRAGGRNEQFF. The CDR3 region has the DNA TGTGCCAGCAGGGCAGGGGGCCGCAATGAGCAGTTCTTC.

V usage is TRBV10-2 and J usage is TRBJ2-5, with 13 bases that match TRBD2. Trimming at V came to 6 bases and at J to 5 bases, leaving 9 bases not matched to a gene. Germline CDR1 and CDR2: WSHSY and SAAADI. The CDR3 sequence is 16 residues long. The CDR3 DNA is TGCGCCAGCAGCTTCGGACTAGCGGGAGTCGGGGAGACCCAGTACTTC. Protein: CASSFGLAGVGETQYF.

This rearrangement joins TRBV28 to TRBJ1-1, with D unresolved. The CDR3 length is 13 residues. V gave up 7 bases and J gave up 5 bases, with 14 bases separating them. Germline lookup yields CDR1 MDHEN and CDR2 SYDVKM. CDR3 sequence reads: CASTLMGRTEAFF. DNA of the CDR3: TGTGCCAGCACTCTTATGGGGAGGACTGAAGCTTTCTTT. Complete variable domain (other parts from reference TRBV28 and TRBJ1-1): DVKVTQSSRYLVKRTGEKVFLECVQDMDHENMFWYRQDPGLGLRLIYFSYDVKMKEKGDIPEGYSVSREKKERFSLILESASTNQTSMYLCASTLMGRTEAFFGQGTRLTVV.

This chain joins TRBV11-2 and TRBJ2-7; D is unresolved. The V end lost 1 base, the J end lost 2 bases, and 3 bases lay between the germline ends. Looked up from germline, CDR1 is SGHAT and CDR2 is FQNNGV. The CDR3 has 12 residues. The CDR3, as DNA: TGTGCCAGCAGCTTAGGAGCCTACGAGCAGTACTTC. Protein product: CASSLGAYEQYF.

The V gene is TRBV7-9, the J gene TRBJ1-5; TRBD1 aligns across 9 bases. There are 16 residues in the CDR3. J was trimmed by 4 bases and V by 2 bases; bases with no gene match: 6. Germline V gene data show CDR1 as SEHNR and CDR2 as FQNEAQ (reference sequence). The CDR3 loop reads CASSLSRTGANQPQHF. As DNA, the CDR3 is TGTGCCAGCAGCTTATCCAGGACAGGGGCAAATCAGCCCCAGCATTTT.

The rearrangement joins TRBV9 to TRBJ1-1, with D perhaps TRBD1 (5 bases). V was cut by 4 bases and J by 4 bases, with 17 bases left in between. This CDR3 region has 15 residues. The germline gives CDR1 SGDLS, CDR2 YYNGEE. The CDR3 nucleotides read TGTGCCAGCAGCCTCCTGGGGCCTGCGGCCACTGAAGCTTTCTTT. Amino acid sequence: CASSLLGPAATEAFF.

V is TRBV10-3 and J is TRBJ2-1; possibly TRBD1 for D (6 bases). The CDR3 extends over 14 amino acids. In germline, CDR1 is ENHRY, CDR2 SYGVKD. V was shortened by 7 bases and J by 4 bases, with 14 bases between the two germline ends. The CDR3 sequence is CAIMVFGQYNEQFF. CDR3 coding DNA: TGTGCCATCATGGTTTTCGGACAGTACAATGAGCAGTTCTTC.

In its sample, this clone was seen once. The chain is built from TRBV7-2 and TRBJ2-6; D perhaps matches TRBD2 (5 bases). This CDR3 is 16 amino acids long. Germline assignment: CDR1 SGHTA and CDR2 FQGNSA. The germline V and J ends were trimmed by 1 base and 0 bases, with 7 bases remaining between them. This CDR3 is CASSLGGSSGANVLTF. The DNA of the CDR3 is TGTGCCAGCAGCTTAGGTGGGAGCTCTGGGGCCAACGTCCTGACTTTC. The full variable domain, rest sourced from reference TRBV7-2 and TRBJ2-6, is GAGVSQSPSNKVTEKGKDVELRCDPISGHTALYWYRQSLGQGLEFLIYFQGNSAPDKSGLPSDRFSAERTGGSVSTLTIQRTQQEDSAVYLCASSLGGSSGANVLTFGAGSRLTVL.

The sample holds one count of this clone. Additional DNA sequences in this sample encode the identical CDR3. The chain recombines TRBV5-1 with TRBJ1-1; TRBD1 might be the D (5 bases). The V gene's germline CDR1 is SGHRS and CDR2 YFSETQ. CDR3 size: 13 residues. The ends were cut back, 0 bases at V and 5 bases at J, with 8 bases in the middle. CDR3 nucleotide sequence: TGCGCCAGCAGCTTGGGTGGGGGTACTGAAGCTTTCTTT. Its protein product is CASSLGGGTEAFF.

The V call is TRBV5-4, the J call TRBJ2-1, with TRBD2 matching over 9 bases. The CDR3 length is 16 residues. Germline CDR1 and CDR2: SGHNT and YYREEE (reference sequence). V was pared by 0 bases and J by 8 bases, with 9 bases of the junction left unmatched. CDR3 nucleotide sequence: TGTGCCAGCAGCTTGGGGGCTAGCGGGGCATGGGATGAGCAGTTCTTC. Its protein is CASSLGASGAWDEQFF.

The rearrangement uses TRBV5-4 and TRBJ2-1, with 8 bases lining up with TRBD1. Germline CDR1 and CDR2: SGHNT and YYREEE (reference sequence). The CDR3 totals 18 residues. The trim removed 2 bases at V and 5 bases at J, leaving 15 bases unmatched. The CDR3 protein is CASSFDRGWLEVDNEQFF. The DNA for the CDR3 is TGTGCCAGCAGCTTTGACAGGGGTTGGCTAGAAGTGGACAATGAGCAGTTCTTC.